The 11 T cell receptor beta chains below come from one sample, sequenced in a study of blood T cell repertoires in COVID-19. Method: immunoSEQ multiplex PCR; TCRdb's copy keeps in-frame clones and lacks some. The data contain 120,000 to 150,000 clones, around 87% of them singletons. Material: peripheral blood. All receptors come from a woman aged 45 to 65 with active or convalescent COVID-19.

The V and J genes are TRBV29-1 and TRBJ2-1; TRBD2 matches 7 bases. Losses at the gene ends were 6 bases for V and 2 bases for J; bases not matched to a gene: 10. CDR3 length equals 15 residues. Looked up from germline, CDR1 is SQVTM and CDR2 is ANQGSEA. CDR3: CSVPRPSGAYNEQFF. The CDR3 bases are TGCAGCGTACCACGGCCTAGCGGAGCCTACAATGAGCAGTTCTTC.

This clone was recorded a few times. The V and J genes are TRBV11-2 and TRBJ1-1; D is ambiguous. The V gene's germline CDR1 is SGHAT and CDR2 FQNNGV. This CDR3 spans 14 amino acids. The ends were cut back, 1 base at V and 1 base at J, with 7 bases in the middle. The CDR3, as DNA: TGTGCCAGCAGCTTAGCGCGGGGGAACACTGAAGCTTTCTTT. Translating gives CASSLARGNTEAFF.

This chain uses TRBV7-9 with TRBJ1-1; D is unclear. V gave up 1 base and J gave up 1 base, with 7 bases separating them. There are 14 residues in the CDR3. Germline CDR1 SEHNR, CDR2 FQNEAQ (reference sequence). The DNA of the CDR3 is TGTGCCAGCAGCTTAGGAGGGCGGAACACTGAAGCTTTCTTT. Translating gives CASSLGGRNTEAFF.

The CDR3 nucleotides read TGCGCCAGCAGCTTGGATACAGGGGGCACTGAAGCTTTCTTT. This translates into CASSLDTGGTEAFF. The chain has TRBV5-1 and TRBJ1-1, with 8 bases identical to TRBD1. CDR1 is SGHRS, CDR2 YFSETQ, per germline. The CDR3 totals 14 residues. V trimming: 0 bases; J trimming: 4 bases; junction bases outside the gene matches: 2.

The chain joins TRBV7-9 to TRBJ1-2; 8 bases are a match to TRBD1. The CDR3 spans 14 residues. The V and J ends lost 6 bases and 4 bases, in that order; junction bases with no gene match: 7. The germline gives CDR1 SEHNR, CDR2 FQNEAQ (reference sequence). CDR3 coding DNA: TGTGCCAGCAGGAACTCGGGACAGGCCTATGGCTACACCTTC. Protein sequence: CASRNSGQAYGYTF.

The chain recombines TRBV6-5 with TRBJ2-3, with 7 bases lining up with TRBD1. Trimming took 11 bases from V and 4 from J; bases not matched to a gene: 3. Germline lookup yields CDR1 MNHEY and CDR2 SVGAGI. The CDR3 runs to 11 residues. CDR3 bases: TGTGCCGGACAGGTTGCAGATACGCAGTATTTT. As protein: CAGQVADTQYF.

The chain uses TRBV7-3 and TRBJ2-2; 14 bases match TRBD2. The CDR3 length is 18 residues. The germline gives CDR1 SGHTA, CDR2 FQGTGA. Trimming cost V 2 bases and J 2 bases; bases outside gene matches: 4. The CDR3 region has the DNA TGTGCCAGCAGCTTACCGGGACTAGCGGGAGTCAACACCGGGGAGCTGTTTTTT. It encodes CASSLPGLAGVNTGELFF.

This sequence joins TRBV30 and TRBJ1-5, with D possibly TRBD1 on 5 matching bases. The germline CDR1 and CDR2 sequences are GTSNPN and SVGIG (reference sequence). The CDR3 has 14 residues. Trimming cost V 3 bases and J 4 bases, with 13 bases left between them. The CDR3 DNA sequence: TGTGCCTGGAGGGGCCCGGGGGTGAATCAGCCCCAGCATTTT. Protein: CAWRGPGVNQPQHF.

This sequence joins TRBV30 and TRBJ1-6, with D possibly TRBD1 on 5 matching bases. Germline V gene lookup returns CDR1 GTSNPN and CDR2 SVGIG (reference sequence). V lost 5 bases and J 8 bases, leaving 16 bases between the germline ends. This CDR3 comprises 14 residues. Written as DNA, the CDR3 is TGTGCCTGGGGATACTACAGGAGAGATTCACCCCTCCACTTT. Protein: CAWGYYRRDSPLHF. Based on the CDR3 plus reference TRBV30 and TRBJ1-6, the full variable domain is SQTIHQWPATLVQPVGSPLSLECTVEGTSNPNLYWYRQAAGRGLQLLFYSVGIGQISSEVPQNLSASRPQDRQFILSSKKLLLSDSGFYLCAWGYYRRDSPLHFGNGTRLTVT.

The chain is built from TRBV6-2 or TRBV6-3 and TRBJ2-7; 10 nucleotides match TRBD1. The germline V gene has CDR1 MNHEY and CDR2 SVGEGT. The CDR3 runs to 14 residues. V shed 4 bases and J 3 bases; nucleotides not matched to a gene: 3. CDR3: CASSFGQGGYEQYF. The DNA for the CDR3 is TGTGCCAGCAGTTTCGGACAGGGGGGCTACGAGCAGTACTTC.

The rearrangement links TRBV5-6 to TRBJ1-4; 7 positions match TRBD1. The germline CDR1 and CDR2 sequences are SGHDT and YYEEEE. This CDR3 is 13 amino acids long. V lost 4 bases to trimming and J lost 11 bases; unmatched junction nucleotides: 8. CDR3 nucleotide sequence: TGTGCCAGCAGCCTACGCTACAGGGGTAAACTGTTTTTT. Protein: CASSLRYRGKLFF.